The TCR beta chain described here comes from a study of T cells in narcolepsy. With 5 bases removed from V and 5 bases from J, the gap between germline ends came to 9 bases. The CDR3 is made up of 12 amino acids. The germline V gene encodes CDR1 SGHTA and CDR2 FQGNSA. Measured with immunoSEQ multiplex PCR; TCRdb has only the in-frame clones, and not every one. The table records 26,000 or so clones, approximately 86% of them present only once. This chain connects TRBV7-2 to TRBJ1-2; a weak D match, TRBD1 (5 bases). The clonotype comes from a human donor with narcolepsy. Sequencing was done on a sample of CD45RA- memory CD4+ T cells from PBMCs. The CDR3: CASSVQGYGYTF. CDR3 bases: TGTGCCAGCAGCGTTCAGGGATATGGCTACACCTTC.